The sample holds a few counts of the clone carrying this T cell receptor (beta chain). The CDR3 covers 16 residues. V was pared by 0 bases and J by 0 bases, with 10 bases between. Germline V gene lookup returns CDR1 LGHNA and CDR2 YNFKEQ. This sample was included in a study of T-cell memory formation after mild COVID-19. TCRdb processed the 5' RACE reads anew with MiXCR; each CDR3 protein has one entry. There are under 650,000 distinct CDR3 sequences in the sample; 15% to 20% occur only once, and 12% lies in the top ten. Specimen: PBMCs or a T cell subset sorted from them (not recorded which). The rearrangement uses TRBV4-2 and TRBJ2-3; D is perhaps TRBD2 (5 bases). This receptor was identified in an adult woman who had mild COVID-19 (a few samples of this study predate the infection). Cell type and time point are not known. The CDR3 nucleotides read TGTGCCAGCAGCCAAGATCCCCCGGGGAGCACAGATACGCAGTATTTT. It yields the protein CASSQDPPGSTDTQYF.